A selection of T cell receptor beta chains follows, all from one sample in a study of graft-versus-host responses after intestinal transplantation. This table comes from immunoSEQ multiplex PCR, and its TCRdb copy is limited to in-frame clones, with some not included. The sample contains about 71,000 clones, roughly 91% of which appear only once. Their antigens are not known. This sample comprised unstimulated CD8+ T cells sorted from spleen or lymph node cells, obtained before intestinal transplant. The origin of the receptors is a human donor who received an intestinal transplant. CDR3s leave out the opening cysteine and the closing phenylalanine or tryptophan.

V gene,CDR3 protein
TRBV7-9,ASRTGGSEGYT
TRBV4-1,ASSPTGGSEQY
TRBV20-1,SVDTNTEAF
TRBV5-1,ASSLGAPTVQETQY
TRBV6-6,ASRPRMGETQY
TRBV13,ASSLATGPPQETQY
TRBV2,ASSEGAPGQTNEKLF
TRBV2,ASSVSGGFNEQF
TRBV6-5,ASSYSHPNTGELF
TRBV9,ASSVGSGAYNEQF
TRBV5-6,ASSFGQGPDTQY
TRBV21-1,ASSRHPLNYGYT
TRBV9,ASSGGGQGFQTDTQY
TRBV13,ASSLGLRQEPTNYGYT
TRBV21-1,ATPQLAGGRY
TRBV13,ASSPGRGLGEQF
TRBV6-5,ASRTGQPYEQY
TRBV27,ASSLALAGTGELF
TRBV7-2,ASSQLADNNEQF
TRBV5-4,ASSPIEGVQETQY
TRBV5-1,ASSPDREANYGYT
TRBV2,ASSEAAGALNYGYT
TRBV7-9,ASTSGTSGDTQY
TRBV19,ASSGEAYEQY
TRBV5-6,ASSFGGGTEAF
TRBV7-9,ASSPGVGTEAF
TRBV21-1,ASSKGGRGIGETQY
TRBV4-1,ASSPPRGGYEQY
TRBV11-2,ASSLGSRQYEQY
TRBV4-1,ASREHTGELF
TRBV27,ASSPKPLAGTLQETQY
TRBV7-3,ASSLSVRLEAF
TRBV9,ASSPQGSKEKLF
TRBV7-9,ASTPSVLSYEQY
TRBV19,ASTRDTSSGNTIY
TRBV11-2,ASSWRGAANTEAF
TRBV25-1,ASSDLEREEQY
TRBV4-1,ASSQEGRVGNQPQH
TRBV13,ASSLGLAEHNEQF
TRBV19,ASSPRKNTEAF
TRBV13,ASSNPRNRETQY
TRBV6-1,ASSSYGQHTEAF
TRBV5-5,ASSSGTGGSHEAF
TRBV9,ASSVGVSGHRVGELF
TRBV29-1,SVVTGEESYEQY
TRBV5-6,ASSLRHLSNQPQH
TRBV6-5,ASSTGQAAYEQY
TRBV13,ASSSNEGQQQETQY
TRBV19,ASSPGSSYEQY
TRBV9,ASSRQTYEQY
TRBV9,ASSPRWRGGEGNIQY
TRBV19,ASTSRGGGTEAF
TRBV7-9,ASSAGGDTIY
TRBV5-1,ASSLGAGMNTEAF
TRBV9,ASSSPGQGLEKLF
TRBV2,ASSEDRGRGNTIY
TRBV12-5,ASREVGGYNEQF
TRBV7-8,ASSSVAGGAGEKLF
TRBV2,ASSPGLDRGRTEAF
TRBV7-9,ASSSGHSYEQY